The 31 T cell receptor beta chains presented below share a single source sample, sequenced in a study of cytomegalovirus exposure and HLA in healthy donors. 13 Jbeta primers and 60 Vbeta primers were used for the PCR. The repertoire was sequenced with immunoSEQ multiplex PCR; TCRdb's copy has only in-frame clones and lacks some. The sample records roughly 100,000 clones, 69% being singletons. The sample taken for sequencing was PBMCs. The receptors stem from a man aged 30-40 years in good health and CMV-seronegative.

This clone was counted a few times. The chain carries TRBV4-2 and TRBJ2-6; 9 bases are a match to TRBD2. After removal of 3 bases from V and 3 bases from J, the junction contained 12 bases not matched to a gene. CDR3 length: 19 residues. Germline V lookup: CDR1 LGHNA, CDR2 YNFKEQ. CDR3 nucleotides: TGTGCCAGCAGCCACGTGGTGGGAGTAGCGGGAGTTGGGGCCAACGTCCTGACTTTC. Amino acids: CASSHVVGVAGVGANVLTF.

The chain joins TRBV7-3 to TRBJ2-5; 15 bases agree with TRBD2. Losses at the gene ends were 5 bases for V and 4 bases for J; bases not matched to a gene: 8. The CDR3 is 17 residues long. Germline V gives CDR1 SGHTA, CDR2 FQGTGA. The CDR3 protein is CASSEGLAGGVGETQYF. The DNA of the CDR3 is TGTGCCAGCAGCGAGGGACTAGCGGGAGGAGTCGGAGAGACCCAGTACTTC.

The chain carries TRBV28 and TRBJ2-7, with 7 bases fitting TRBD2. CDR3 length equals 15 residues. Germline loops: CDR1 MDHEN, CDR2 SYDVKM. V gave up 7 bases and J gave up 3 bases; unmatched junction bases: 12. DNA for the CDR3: TGTGCCAGCACCACTACTAGCGCGGGAAACTACGAGCAGTACTTC. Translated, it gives CASTTTSAGNYEQYF.

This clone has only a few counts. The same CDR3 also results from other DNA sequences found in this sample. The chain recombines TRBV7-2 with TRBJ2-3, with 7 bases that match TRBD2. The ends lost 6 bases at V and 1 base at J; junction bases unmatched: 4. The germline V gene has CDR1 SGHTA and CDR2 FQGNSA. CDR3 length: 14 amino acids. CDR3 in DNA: TGTGCCAGCAGTCCTAGCGGAGGCACAGATACGCAGTATTTT. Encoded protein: CASSPSGGTDTQYF.

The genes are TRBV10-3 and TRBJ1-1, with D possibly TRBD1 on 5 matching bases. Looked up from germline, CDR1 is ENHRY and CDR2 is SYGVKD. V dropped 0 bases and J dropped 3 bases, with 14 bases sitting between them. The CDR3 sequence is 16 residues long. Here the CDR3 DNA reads TGTGCCATCAGTGAGTCGATTATGGGGCTGGACACTGAAGCTTTCTTT. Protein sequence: CAISESIMGLDTEAFF.

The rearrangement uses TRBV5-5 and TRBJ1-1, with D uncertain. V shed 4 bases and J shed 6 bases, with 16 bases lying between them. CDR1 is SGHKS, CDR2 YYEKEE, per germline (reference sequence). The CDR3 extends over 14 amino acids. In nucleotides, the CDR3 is TGTGCCAGCAGCGCCTCGCCGGGAAGGCCTGAAGCTTTCTTT. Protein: CASSASPGRPEAFF.

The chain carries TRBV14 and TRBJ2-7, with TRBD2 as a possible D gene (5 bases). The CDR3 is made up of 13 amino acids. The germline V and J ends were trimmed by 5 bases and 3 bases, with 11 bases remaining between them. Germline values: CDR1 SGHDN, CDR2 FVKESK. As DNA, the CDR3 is TGTGCCAGCAGCTCTAATCGGGGCTACGAGCAGTACTTC. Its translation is CASSSNRGYEQYF.

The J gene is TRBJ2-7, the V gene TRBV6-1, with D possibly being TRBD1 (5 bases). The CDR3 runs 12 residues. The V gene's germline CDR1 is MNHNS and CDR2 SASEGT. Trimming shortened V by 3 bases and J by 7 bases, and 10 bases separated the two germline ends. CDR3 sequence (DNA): TGTGCCAGCAGTGAGTGGGGCTGGGAGCAGTACTTC. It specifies CASSEWGWEQYF.

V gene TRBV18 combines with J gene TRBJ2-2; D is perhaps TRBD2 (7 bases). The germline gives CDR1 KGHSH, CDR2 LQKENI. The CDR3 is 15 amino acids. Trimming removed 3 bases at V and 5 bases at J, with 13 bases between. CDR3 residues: CASSPGGARTGELFF. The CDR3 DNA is TGTGCCAGCTCACCTGGGGGGGCGCGGACCGGGGAGCTGTTTTTT.

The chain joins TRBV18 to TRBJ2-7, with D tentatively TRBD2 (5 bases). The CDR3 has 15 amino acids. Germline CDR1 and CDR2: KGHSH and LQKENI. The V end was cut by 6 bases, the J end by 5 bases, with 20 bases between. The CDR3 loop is CASSPEAGPGHEQYF. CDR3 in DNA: TGTGCCAGCTCCCCAGAGGCGGGCCCGGGCCACGAGCAGTACTTC. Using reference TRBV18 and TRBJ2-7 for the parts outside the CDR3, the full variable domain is NAGVMQNPRHLVRRRGQEARLRCSPMKGHSHVYWYRQLPEEGLKFMVYLQKENIIDESGMPKERFSAEFPKEGPSILRIQQVVRGDSAAYFCASSPEAGPGHEQYFGPGTRLTVT.

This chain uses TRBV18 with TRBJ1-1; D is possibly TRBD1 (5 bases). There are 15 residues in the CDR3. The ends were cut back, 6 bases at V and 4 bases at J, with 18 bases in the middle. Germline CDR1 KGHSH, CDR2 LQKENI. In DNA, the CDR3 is TGTGCCAGCTCCGACCAGAACAGGCTTGCCACTGAAGCTTTCTTT. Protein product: CASSDQNRLATEAFF.

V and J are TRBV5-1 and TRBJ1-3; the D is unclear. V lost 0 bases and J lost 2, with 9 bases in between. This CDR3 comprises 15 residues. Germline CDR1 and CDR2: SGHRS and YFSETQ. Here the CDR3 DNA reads TGCGCCAGCAGCTTGGGAGTTATTACTGGAAACACCATATATTTT. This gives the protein CASSLGVITGNTIYF.

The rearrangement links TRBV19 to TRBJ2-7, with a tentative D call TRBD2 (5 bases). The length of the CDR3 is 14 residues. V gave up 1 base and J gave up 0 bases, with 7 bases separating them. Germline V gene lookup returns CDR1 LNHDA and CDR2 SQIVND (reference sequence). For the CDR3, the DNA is TGTGCCAGTAGTATAGCGGGAAGCTCCTACGAGCAGTACTTC. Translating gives CASSIAGSSYEQYF.

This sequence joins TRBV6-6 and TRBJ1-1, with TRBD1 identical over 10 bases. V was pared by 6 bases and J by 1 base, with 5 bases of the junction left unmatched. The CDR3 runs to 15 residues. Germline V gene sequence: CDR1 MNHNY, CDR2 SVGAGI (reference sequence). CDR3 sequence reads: CASSIRTGGNTEAFF. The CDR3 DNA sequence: TGTGCCAGCAGCATCCGGACAGGGGGGAACACTGAAGCTTTCTTT.

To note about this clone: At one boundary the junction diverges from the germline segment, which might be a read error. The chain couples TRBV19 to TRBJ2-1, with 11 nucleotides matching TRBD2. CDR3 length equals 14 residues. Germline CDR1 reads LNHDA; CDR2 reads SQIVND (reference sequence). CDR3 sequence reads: CASSSGRSSNEQFF. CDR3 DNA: TGTGCCAGTTCTAGCGGGAGGTCCTCCAATGAGCAGTTCTTC.

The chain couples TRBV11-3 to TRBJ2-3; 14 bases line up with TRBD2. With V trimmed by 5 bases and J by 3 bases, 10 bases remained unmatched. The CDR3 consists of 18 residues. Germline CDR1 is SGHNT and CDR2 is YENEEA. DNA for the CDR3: TGTGCCAGCAGCCGGACTAGCGGGAGGAATTGGAAGACAGATACGCAGTATTTT. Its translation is CASSRTSGRNWKTDTQYF.

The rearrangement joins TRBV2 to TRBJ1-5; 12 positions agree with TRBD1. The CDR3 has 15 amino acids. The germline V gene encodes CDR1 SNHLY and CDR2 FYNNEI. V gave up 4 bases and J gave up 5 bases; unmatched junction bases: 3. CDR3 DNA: TGTGCCAGCAGTGCCGGGACAGGGGGCTATCAGCCCCAGCATTTT. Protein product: CASSAGTGGYQPQHF.

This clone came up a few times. CDR3: CAWSGYLLQGANYGYTF. The CDR3 DNA is TGTGCCTGGAGTGGCTACCTTCTCCAGGGGGCTAACTATGGCTACACCTTC. The chain combines TRBV30 with TRBJ1-2, with 7 bases lining up with TRBD1. This CDR3 is 17 amino acids long. CDR1 is GTSNPN, CDR2 SVGIG, per germline (reference sequence). Trimming at V came to 1 base and at J to 0 bases, leaving 11 bases not matched to a gene.

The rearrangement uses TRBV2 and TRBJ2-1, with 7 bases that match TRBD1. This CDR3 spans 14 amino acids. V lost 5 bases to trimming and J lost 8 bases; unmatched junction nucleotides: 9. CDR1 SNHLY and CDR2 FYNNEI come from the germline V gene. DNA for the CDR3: TGTGCCAGCAGTCGAGGGGGCGTACAGGATGAGCAGTTCTTC. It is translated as CASSRGGVQDEQFF.

CDR3 residues: CASSQGLAGALYEQYF. The CDR3 DNA follows: TGTGCCAGCAGCCAGGGACTAGCGGGAGCCCTCTACGAGCAGTACTTC. The V and J genes are TRBV7-2 and TRBJ2-7; 14 bases fit TRBD2. Germline CDR1 and CDR2: SGHTA and FQGNSA. This CDR3 is 16 amino acids long. The V and J ends lost 5 bases and 3 bases, in that order; junction bases with no gene match: 6.

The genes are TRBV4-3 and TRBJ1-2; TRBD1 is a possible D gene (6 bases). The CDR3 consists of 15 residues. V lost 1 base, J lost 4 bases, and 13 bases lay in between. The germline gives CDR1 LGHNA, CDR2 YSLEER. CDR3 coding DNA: TGCGCCAGCAGCCAAGGAGGGGGGGGCCGCTATGGCTACACCTTC. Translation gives CASSQGGGGRYGYTF.

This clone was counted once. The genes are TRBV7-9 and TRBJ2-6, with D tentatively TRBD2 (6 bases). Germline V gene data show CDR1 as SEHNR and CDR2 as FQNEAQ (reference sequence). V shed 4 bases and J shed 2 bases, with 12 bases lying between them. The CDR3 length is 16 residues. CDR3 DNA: TGTGCCAGCAGCTCCCGCGGGGTGGCTGGGGCCAACGTCCTGACTTTC. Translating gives CASSSRGVAGANVLTF.

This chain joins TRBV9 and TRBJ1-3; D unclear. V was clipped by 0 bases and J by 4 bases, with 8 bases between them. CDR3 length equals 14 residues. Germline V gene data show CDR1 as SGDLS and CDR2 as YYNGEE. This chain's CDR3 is CASSVGAGGNTIYF. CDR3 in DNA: TGTGCCAGCAGCGTAGGGGCGGGGGGAAACACCATATATTTT.

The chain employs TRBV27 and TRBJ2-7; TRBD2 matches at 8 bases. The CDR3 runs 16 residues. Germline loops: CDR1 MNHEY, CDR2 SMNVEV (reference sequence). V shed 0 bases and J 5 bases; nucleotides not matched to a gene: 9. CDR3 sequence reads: CASSLSSAGEGHEQYF. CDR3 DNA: TGTGCCAGCAGTTTATCTTCAGCGGGGGAGGGCCACGAGCAGTACTTC.

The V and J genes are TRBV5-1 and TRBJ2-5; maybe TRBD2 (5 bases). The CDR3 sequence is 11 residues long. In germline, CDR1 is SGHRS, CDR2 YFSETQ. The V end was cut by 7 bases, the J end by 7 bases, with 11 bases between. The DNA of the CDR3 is TGCGCCAGCCAGCGTGAGGGGACCCAGTACTTC. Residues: CASQREGTQYF.

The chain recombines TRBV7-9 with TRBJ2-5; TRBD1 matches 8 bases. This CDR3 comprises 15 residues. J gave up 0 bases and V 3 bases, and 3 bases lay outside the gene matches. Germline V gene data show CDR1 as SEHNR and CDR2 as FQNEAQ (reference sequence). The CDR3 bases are TGTGCCAGCAGCTTTAGGACAGGGTACCAAGAGACCCAGTACTTC. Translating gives CASSFRTGYQETQYF.

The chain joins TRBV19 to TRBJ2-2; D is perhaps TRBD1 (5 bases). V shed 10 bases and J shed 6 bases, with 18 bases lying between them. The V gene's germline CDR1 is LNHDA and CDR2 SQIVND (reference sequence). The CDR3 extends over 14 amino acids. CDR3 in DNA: TGTGCCACTCCCAGGCGTCAAGGGGCCGGGGAGCTGTTTTTT. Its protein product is CATPRRQGAGELFF. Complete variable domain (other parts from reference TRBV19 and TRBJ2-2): DGGITQSPKYLFRKEGQNVTLSCEQNLNHDAMYWYRQDPGQGLRLIYYSQIVNDFQKGDIAEGYSVSREKKESFPLTVTSAQKNPTAFYLCATPRRQGAGELFFGEGSRLTVL.

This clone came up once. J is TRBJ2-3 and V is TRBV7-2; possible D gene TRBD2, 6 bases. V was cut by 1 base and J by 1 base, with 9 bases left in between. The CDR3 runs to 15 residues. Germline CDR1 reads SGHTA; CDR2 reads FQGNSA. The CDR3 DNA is TGTGCCAGCAGCTTAGGGGACTTCCGCACAGATACGCAGTATTTT. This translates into CASSLGDFRTDTQYF.

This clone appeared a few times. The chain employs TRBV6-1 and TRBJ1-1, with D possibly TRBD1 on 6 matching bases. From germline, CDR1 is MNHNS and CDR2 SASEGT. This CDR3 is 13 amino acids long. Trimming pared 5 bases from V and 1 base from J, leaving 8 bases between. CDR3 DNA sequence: TGTGCCAGCAGTCAACAGGGGAACACTGAAGCTTTCTTT. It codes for CASSQQGNTEAFF.

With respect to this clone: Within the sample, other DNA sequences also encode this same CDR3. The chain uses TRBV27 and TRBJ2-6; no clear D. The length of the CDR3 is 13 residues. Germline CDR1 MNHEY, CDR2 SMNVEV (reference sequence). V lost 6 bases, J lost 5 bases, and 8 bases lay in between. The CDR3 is CASSRQRANVLTF. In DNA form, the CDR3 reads TGTGCCAGCAGCCGTCAGAGGGCCAACGTCCTGACTTTC.

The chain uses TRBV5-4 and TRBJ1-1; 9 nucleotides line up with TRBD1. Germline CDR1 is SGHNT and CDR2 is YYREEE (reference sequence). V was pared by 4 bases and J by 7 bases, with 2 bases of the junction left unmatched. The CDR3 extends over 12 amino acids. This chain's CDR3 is CASSPDRGEAFF. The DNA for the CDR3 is TGTGCCAGCAGCCCGGACAGGGGTGAAGCTTTCTTT.